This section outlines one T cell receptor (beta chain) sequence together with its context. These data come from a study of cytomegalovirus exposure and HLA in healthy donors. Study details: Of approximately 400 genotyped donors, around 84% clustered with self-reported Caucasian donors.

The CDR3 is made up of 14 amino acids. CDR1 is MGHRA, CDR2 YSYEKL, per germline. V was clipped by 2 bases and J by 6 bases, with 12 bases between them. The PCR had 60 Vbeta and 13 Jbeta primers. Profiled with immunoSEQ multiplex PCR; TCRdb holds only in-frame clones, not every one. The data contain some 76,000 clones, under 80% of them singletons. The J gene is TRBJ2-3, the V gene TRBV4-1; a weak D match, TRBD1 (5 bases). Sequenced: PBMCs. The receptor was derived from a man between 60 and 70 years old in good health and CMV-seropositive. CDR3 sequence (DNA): TGCGCCAGCAGCCAATCGGACACTCGTGATACGCAGTATTTT. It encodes CASSQSDTRDTQYF.